The rows below give T cell receptor beta chains drawn from one sample of a study of T-cell memory formation after mild COVID-19. One entry per CDR3 protein, called by TCRdb with MiXCR from the 5' RACE reads. The data show almost 250,000 distinct CDR3 sequences, over 15% seen once. Sequenced sample: PBMCs or a T cell subset sorted from them (not recorded which). Every receptor here comes from an adult woman who had mild COVID-19 (a few samples of this study predate the infection). Cell type and time point are not known. The conserved cysteine and the conserved F or W are not part of the CDR3 here. The D gene is left open where the match is weak. Some rows mark clone size as missing; the rest say once, few, many or name a class of expanded clone.

j_call clone_size d_call v_call cdr3_length cdr3_aa
TRBJ2-7 few TRBD1 TRBV9 12 ASSGRDSSYEQY
TRBJ1-1 . . TRBV24-1 11 ATRLGRESEAF
TRBJ2-3 . . TRBV11-2 12 ASSLIPPRDTQY
TRBJ2-1 few . TRBV7-6 13 ASSLVAAAGNEQF
TRBJ2-2 . . TRBV11-3 14 AIPRGTSKNTGELF
TRBJ2-7 . . TRBV3-1 11 ASSQERSYEQY
TRBJ2-3 . . TRBV5-1 11 ASSLGPIETQY
TRBJ2-7 . . TRBV9 13 ASSVGVWGSGEQY
TRBJ2-3 . . TRBV5-1 12 ASSNSDTTDTQY
TRBJ2-3 . TRBD1 TRBV12-3/TRBV12-4 12 ASSSTGGPVTQY
TRBJ2-2 . . TRBV20-1 9 SATNAGELF
TRBJ2-3 . . TRBV7-9 12 ASALGLAADTQY
TRBJ2-1 few TRBD1 TRBV5-4 14 ASSQDRPSSYNEQF
TRBJ1-1 . TRBD1 TRBV5-1 14 ASRQGTASAKTEAF
TRBJ2-2 few TRBD1 TRBV7-2 14 ASSLAGTGVTGELF
TRBJ1-1 few . TRBV30 11 AWVRQRNTEAF
TRBJ2-3 . . TRBV6-5 15 ASSYGGGGPLTDTQY
TRBJ1-1 . . TRBV29-1 12 SVEVRGRGSEAF
TRBJ1-1 few TRBD1 TRBV20-1 12 SARASRGSTEAF
TRBJ2-1 few TRBD2 TRBV5-5 16 ASSLAGTSGRGYNEQF
TRBJ2-5 . . TRBV6-6 12 ASSYEPGQETQY
TRBJ2-7 . TRBD1 TRBV9 13 ASSVGTGSFDEQY
TRBJ2-7 . . TRBV10-3 12 AISETQGPYEQY
TRBJ2-7 . TRBD2 TRBV25-1 13 ASSESGILPYEQY
TRBJ1-1 few . TRBV24-1 11 ATSDLRSGYAF
TRBJ2-3 once . TRBV29-1 10 SGIGATDTQY
TRBJ1-4 . . TRBV29-1 10 SVAQMNEKLF
TRBJ2-5 few . TRBV20-1 9 SARVRETQY
TRBJ2-3 . TRBD1 TRBV5-1 13 ASSATGGEADTQY
TRBJ2-5 few TRBD1 TRBV20-1 12 SARWTGSVETQY
TRBJ2-3 . . TRBV7-6 14 ASSYSDRLRTDTQY
TRBJ2-5 . . TRBV11-2 12 ASSLVGLQETQY
TRBJ2-1 once TRBD1 TRBV20-1 13 SAPRQGYPYNEQF